One sample yielded the 17 T cell receptor beta chains listed below, sequenced in a study of blood T cells in healthy people across ages. The use of a sample-barcoded 5' primer and a J-beta primer mix characterized a second PCR of roughly 7 to 12 cycles. TCRdb reprocessed the 5' RACE reads with MiXCR, giving one entry per CDR3 protein. This sample carries roughly 680,000 distinct CDR3 sequences, around a fifth of them seen once, and the ten largest clones take 3.6%. The sample taken for sequencing was blood. These receptors originate from a man between 65 and 85 years old in good health.

The rearrangement uses TRBV9 and TRBJ2-3; 8 nucleotides align to TRBD2. This CDR3 spans 23 amino acids. V lost 3 bases to trimming and J lost 0 bases; unmatched junction nucleotides: 27. The germline CDR1 and CDR2 sequences are SGDLS and YYNGEE. The CDR3 DNA reads TGTGCCAGCAGCGCGCGACTAGCGCGTCACGAAGCGGCAACTAGTAGAAGCACAGATACGCAGTATTTT. Protein: CASSARLARHEAATSRSTDTQYF.

This chain uses TRBV6-2 or TRBV6-3 with TRBJ2-1; 8 bases line up with TRBD1. Germline CDR1 MNHEY, CDR2 SVGEGT. With 7 bases clipped from V and 3 bases from J, the junction kept 8 bases outside the gene matches. The CDR3 extends over 15 amino acids. CDR3 sequence (DNA): TGTGCCAGCACCCCGAGGGGACAGGTCTACAATGAGCAGTTCTTC. Translated: CASTPRGQVYNEQFF.

The chain joins TRBV13 to TRBJ2-7, with 12 positions matching TRBD2. Trimming removed 5 bases from V and 3 bases from J; junction bases left unmatched: 8. The CDR3 covers 16 residues. The V gene's germline CDR1 is PRHDT and CDR2 FYEKMQ (reference sequence). The CDR3 region is CASSQLAGGENYEQYF. The CDR3 DNA is TGTGCCAGCAGCCAACTAGCGGGAGGTGAAAACTACGAGCAGTACTTC.

This clonotype was detected only a few times. This chain uses TRBV3-1 with TRBJ2-2; the D is unclear. Germline-derived CDR1 and CDR2 are LGHDT and YNNKEL (reference sequence). V was clipped by 4 bases and J by 4 bases, with 7 bases between them. This CDR3 is built from 13 residues. CDR3 bases: TGTGCCAGCAGCCCCCAGGCCACCGGGGAGCTGTTTTTT. This encodes CASSPQATGELFF.

The chain has TRBV9 and TRBJ2-1; 9 bases agree with TRBD1. The J call may be wrong; the DNA end is better matched by TRBJ2-5. Germline values: CDR1 SGDLS, CDR2 YYNGEE. The CDR3 totals 15 residues. The CDR3 reads CASQVGQGEWETQYF. Written as DNA, the CDR3 is TGTGCCAGTCAGGTGGGACAGGGAGAATGGGAGACCCAGTACTTC.

This rearrangement joins TRBV9 to TRBJ2-7; no clear D. The V gene's germline CDR1 is SGDLS and CDR2 YYNGEE. CDR3 size: 13 residues. V lost 0 bases and J 3 bases, leaving 7 bases between the germline ends. The CDR3 loop is CASSVGSDYEQYF. CDR3 bases: TGTGCCAGCAGCGTAGGATCGGACTACGAGCAGTACTTC.

This chain uses TRBV5-5 with TRBJ1-2, with 7 bases aligning to TRBD1. V was clipped by 0 bases and J by 3 bases; unmatched bases: 2. The CDR3 has 14 residues. Germline V lookup: CDR1 SGHKS, CDR2 YYEKEE (reference sequence). CDR3 protein: CASSLEGTDYGYTF. CDR3 in DNA: TGTGCCAGCAGCTTGGAGGGGACAGACTATGGCTACACCTTC. Full variable domain (rest looked up from reference TRBV5-5 and TRBJ1-2): DAGVTQSPTHLIKTRGQQVTLRCSPISGHKSVSWYQQVLGQGPQFIFQYYEKEERGRGNFPDRFSARQFPNYSSELNVNALLLGDSALYLCASSLEGTDYGYTFGSGTRLTVV.

The rearrangement uses TRBV28 and TRBJ2-5, with 8 bases matching TRBD1. After removal of 6 bases from V and 2 bases from J, the junction contained 11 bases not matched to a gene. Germline CDR1 is MDHEN and CDR2 is SYDVKM. This CDR3 has 16 residues. Here the CDR3 DNA reads TGTGCCAGCAGCAACCACGGGACAGGACTACAAGAGACCCAGTACTTC. It yields the protein CASSNHGTGLQETQYF.

This clonotype was detected only a few times. The rearrangement joins TRBV14 to TRBJ1-2, with a possible D match to TRBD1 (5 bases). The ends were cut back, 0 bases at V and 2 bases at J, with 22 bases in the middle. The CDR3 is 19 residues long. Germline V lookup: CDR1 SGHDN, CDR2 FVKESK. CDR3 sequence reads: CASSQDGRGRGSPNYGYTF. The CDR3 nucleotides are TGTGCCAGCAGCCAAGACGGCCGGGGAAGGGGTTCTCCAAACTATGGCTACACCTTC.

This chain uses TRBV13 with TRBJ1-3; D remains unclear. The V gene's germline CDR1 is PRHDT and CDR2 FYEKMQ (reference sequence). Trimming shortened V by 0 bases and J by 3 bases, and 9 bases separated the two germline ends. The CDR3 runs 15 residues. The CDR3 region has the DNA TGTGCCAGCAGCTTAGGCCTGAGGGTTGGAAACACCATATATTTT. Encoded protein: CASSLGLRVGNTIYF.

A few counts support this clonotype. J is TRBJ1-6 and V is TRBV28, with TRBD1 identical over 10 bases. The junction had 5 bases not matched to a gene; V was cut back by 5 bases and J by 4 bases. CDR1 is MDHEN and CDR2 is SYDVKM in the germline V gene. The CDR3 length is 16 residues. The CDR3 protein is CASSLRQGAYNSPLHF. CDR3 nucleotides: TGTGCCAGCAGTCTAAGACAGGGGGCGTATAATTCACCCCTCCACTTT.

A few counts support this clonotype. The rearrangement links TRBV27 to TRBJ2-1, with 8 bases that match TRBD2. Germline V CDR1 and CDR2: MNHEY, SMNVEV (reference sequence). J gave up 7 bases and V 6 bases, and 17 bases lay outside the gene matches. The CDR3 extends over 17 amino acids. CDR3 sequence reads: CASRRISGTREGNEQFF. CDR3 coding DNA: TGTGCCAGCAGACGCATCTCCGGGACTAGGGAGGGGAATGAGCAGTTCTTC.

The rearrangement uses TRBV20-1 and TRBJ2-7, with 8 bases fitting TRBD2. V shed 6 bases, J shed 4 bases, and the junction held 8 bases outside the gene matches. Germline V CDR1 and CDR2: DFQATT, SNEGSKA (reference sequence). The CDR3 totals 13 residues. The CDR3 DNA sequence: TGCAGTGCCGCTAGCGGGCCTAAATACGAGCAGTACTTC. This codes for CSAASGPKYEQYF.

The V gene is TRBV20-1, the J gene TRBJ2-1; 8 bases agree with TRBD2. The trim removed 6 bases at V and 2 bases at J, leaving 12 bases unmatched. This CDR3 contains 16 residues. The V gene's germline CDR1 is DFQATT and CDR2 SNEGSKA (reference sequence). CDR3 nucleotides: TGCAGTGCCATAACGATTAGCGGGACTCCCTACAATGAGCAGTTCTTC. It translates to CSAITISGTPYNEQFF.

This clonotype has a handful of counts. The V and J genes are TRBV20-1 and TRBJ2-5; D call uncertain. The J call may be in error: the DNA end matches TRBJ2-7 better. The CDR3 covers 16 residues. Germline-derived CDR1 and CDR2 are DFQATT and SNEGSKA (reference sequence). The CDR3 protein is CSARDGSGPWGSEQYF. In nucleotides, the CDR3 is TGCAGTGCTAGAGATGGTTCCGGTCCCTGGGGTTCCGAGCAGTACTTC.

The chain uses TRBV27 and TRBJ1-5; possibly TRBD1 for D (5 bases). Germline V gives CDR1 MNHEY, CDR2 SMNVEV (reference sequence). This CDR3 region has 16 residues. Trimming shortened V by 6 bases and J by 0 bases, and 15 bases separated the two germline ends. The CDR3 loop is CASRHLGPGSNQPQHF. DNA of the CDR3: TGTGCCAGCAGACACCTGGGGCCCGGTAGCAATCAGCCCCAGCATTTT.

V gene TRBV2 combines with J gene TRBJ2-5; 10 bases are a match to TRBD2. Trimming took 5 bases from V and 4 from J; bases not matched to a gene: 4. This CDR3 spans 14 amino acids. The germline V gene has CDR1 SNHLY and CDR2 FYNNEI. The CDR3 loop reads CASSKGTSVETQYF. The CDR3 DNA is TGTGCCAGCAGTAAAGGGACTAGCGTAGAGACCCAGTACTTC. Using reference TRBV2 and TRBJ2-5 for the parts outside the CDR3, the full variable domain is EPEVTQTPSHQVTQMGQEVILRCVPISNHLYFYWYRQILGQKVEFLVSFYNNEISEKSEIFDDQFSVERPDGSNFTLKIRSTKLEDSAMYFCASSKGTSVETQYFGPGTRLLVL.